The 16 T cell receptor beta chains below come from one sample, sequenced in a study of T cell clones after liver transplantation. The method was immunoSEQ multiplex PCR; TCRdb's version includes in-frame clones alone and lacks a portion of them. Of under 130,000 clones listed, around 84% are singletons. Sequences were derived from CD4+ T cells from blood, sampled around 44 months after liver transplant. The source of these receptors is a human patient who received a liver transplant. Some T cells could come from the graft donor.

The gene calls are TRBV5-1 and TRBJ1-5, with D perhaps TRBD1 (5 bases). Trimming removed 0 bases at V and 3 bases at J, with 10 bases between. CDR1 SGHRS and CDR2 YFSETQ come from the germline V gene. The CDR3 has 15 residues. The CDR3 loop reads CASSLAGLNNQPQHF. The DNA of the CDR3 is TGCGCCAGCAGCTTGGCGGGACTGAACAATCAGCCCCAGCATTTT.

The V and J genes are TRBV6-6 and TRBJ1-3, with D unclear. Germline CDR1 and CDR2: MNHNY and SVGAGI (reference sequence). V was trimmed by 4 bases and J by 0 bases, leaving 10 bases between them. There are 15 residues in the CDR3. Written as DNA, the CDR3 is TGTGCCAGCAGTTCCGACACCCGCTCTGGAAACACCATATATTTT. Protein sequence: CASSSDTRSGNTIYF.

This sequence joins TRBV27 and TRBJ1-2; unclear D gene. Trimming left V 4 bases short and J 8 bases short, with 11 bases between. In germline, CDR1 is MNHEY, CDR2 SMNVEV (reference sequence). The CDR3 is 12 amino acids. CDR3 DNA: TGTGCCAGCAGTTCCTCACTGGGCGGCTACACCTTC. Amino acid sequence: CASSSSLGGYTF.

The chain employs TRBV11-1 and TRBJ2-5, with 7 bases identical to TRBD1. The CDR3 spans 15 residues. CDR1 and CDR2 from the germline V gene are SGHAT and FQDESV (reference sequence). Losses at the gene ends were 2 bases for V and 4 bases for J; bases not matched to a gene: 7. CDR3 in DNA: TGTGCCAGCAGCTTATTCAAGGGGGCTCCAGAGACCCAGTACTTC. Amino acid sequence: CASSLFKGAPETQYF.

This clone has at least ten counts. CDR3 sequence reads: CASSLDGTGTYLEEGYTF. CDR3 nucleotide sequence: TGCGCCAGCAGCTTGGACGGGACAGGGACCTACCTGGAAGAAGGCTACACCTTC. The chain combines TRBV5-1 with TRBJ1-2; 9 nucleotides agree with TRBD1. The CDR3 extends over 18 amino acids. Germline lookup yields CDR1 SGHRS and CDR2 YFSETQ. After removal of 0 bases from V and 8 bases from J, the junction contained 17 bases not matched to a gene.

This clone showed up just once. The chain joins TRBV2 to TRBJ2-5; D gene ambiguous. The ends were cut back, 8 bases at V and 5 bases at J, with 21 bases in the middle. Germline V gene data show CDR1 as SNHLY and CDR2 as FYNNEI. CDR3 length: 15 residues. The DNA for the CDR3 is TGTGCCAGCTCTCCGCGGAAGGCCATAGGGGAGACCCAGTACTTC. This sequence encodes CASSPRKAIGETQYF.

The count of this clone is one. CDR3 region: CASSLVAGVVDTQYF. The DNA of the CDR3 is TGCGCCAGCAGCTTGGTTGCGGGGGTGGTGGATACGCAGTATTTT. The rearrangement uses TRBV5-1 and TRBJ2-3; 7 bases are shared with TRBD2. The germline gives CDR1 SGHRS, CDR2 YFSETQ. V lost 0 bases to trimming and J lost 6 bases; unmatched junction nucleotides: 7. CDR3 length: 15 residues.

J is TRBJ1-2 and V is TRBV27, with D maybe TRBD1 (5 bases). Per germline, CDR1 MNHEY and CDR2 SMNVEV (reference sequence). Trimming stripped 5 bases from V and 4 bases from J, with 17 bases between. The CDR3 runs 15 residues. CDR3 DNA sequence: TGTGCCAGCAGTCATCTCCGGGGGGGTGTCTATGGCTACACCTTC. Protein: CASSHLRGGVYGYTF.

J is TRBJ2-5 and V is TRBV2, with TRBD1 matching 11 bases. The junction had 7 bases not matched to a gene; V was cut back by 8 bases and J by 8 bases. Germline loops: CDR1 SNHLY, CDR2 FYNNEI. The CDR3 loop spans 13 amino acids. This CDR3 reads CASEGQGGRTQYF. For the CDR3, the DNA is TGTGCCAGCGAGGGACAGGGGGGGAGAACCCAGTACTTC.

This clone was seen a single time. The rearrangement uses TRBV27 and TRBJ2-6, with TRBD1 matching 8 bases. Trimming at V came to 6 bases and at J to 4 bases, leaving 8 bases not matched to a gene. The CDR3 has 16 residues. Germline V CDR1 and CDR2: MNHEY, SMNVEV (reference sequence). CDR3: CASSRRTGRGANVLTF. CDR3 sequence (DNA): TGTGCCAGCAGCCGGCGGACAGGGCGAGGGGCCAACGTCCTGACTTTC.

This clone was recorded once. V gene TRBV28 combines with J gene TRBJ2-7, with TRBD2 matching 10 bases. J was trimmed by 0 bases and V by 5 bases; bases with no gene match: 10. The CDR3 length is 17 residues. The germline V gene encodes CDR1 MDHEN and CDR2 SYDVKM. CDR3 coding DNA: TGTGCCAGCAGTCCGCCCCTTGGGACTAGCGACTCCTACGAGCAGTACTTC. Amino acids: CASSPPLGTSDSYEQYF.

The chain has TRBV4-1 and TRBJ2-2, with a tentative D call TRBD1 (5 bases). Germline CDR1 and CDR2: MGHRA and YSYEKL. The CDR3 runs 15 residues. V lost 1 base to trimming and J lost 2 bases, with 8 bases between them. The CDR3: CASSQVGQNTGELFF. In DNA, the CDR3 is TGCGCCAGCAGCCAAGTGGGGCAAAACACCGGGGAGCTGTTTTTT.

This chain links TRBV5-4 with TRBJ2-1, with TRBD1 identical over 8 bases. The CDR3 extends over 14 amino acids. Trimming removed 7 bases from V and 5 bases from J; junction bases left unmatched: 8. Per germline, CDR1 SGHNT and CDR2 YYREEE (reference sequence). CDR3 protein: CASEGARGHNEQFF. In DNA form, the CDR3 reads TGTGCCAGCGAGGGGGCCAGGGGGCACAATGAGCAGTTCTTC.

V and J are TRBV5-1 and TRBJ2-3, with 10 bases identical to TRBD2. This CDR3 has 17 amino acids. The germline V gene encodes CDR1 SGHRS and CDR2 YFSETQ. J lost 2 bases, V lost 4 bases, and 10 bases had no gene match. CDR3 amino acids: CASSPDASGGFTDTQYF. In nucleotides, the CDR3 is TGCGCCAGCAGCCCTGACGCTAGCGGGGGATTCACAGATACGCAGTATTTT.

This clone has just one count. The chain combines TRBV14 with TRBJ1-6, with TRBD1 identical over 8 bases. The CDR3 is made up of 17 amino acids. The germline CDR1 and CDR2 sequences are SGHDN and FVKESK. J lost 6 bases, V lost 3 bases, and 10 bases had no gene match. The CDR3 loop is CASSHGQGRVRNSPLHF. CDR3 DNA sequence: TGTGCCAGCAGCCACGGACAGGGTAGGGTGCGTAATTCACCCCTCCACTTT. Complete variable domain (other parts from reference TRBV14 and TRBJ1-6): EAGVTQFPSHSVIEKGQTVTLRCDPISGHDNLYWYRRVMGKEIKFLLHFVKESKQDESGMPNNRFLAERTGGTYSTLKVQPAELEDSGVYFCASSHGQGRVRNSPLHFGNGTRLTVT.

This clone was counted between two and nine times. This sequence joins TRBV10-2 and TRBJ1-2, with TRBD1 as a possible D gene (5 bases). CDR1 and CDR2 (germline): WSHSY, SAAADI. Trimming left V 9 bases short and J 3 bases short, with 11 bases between. The CDR3 is made up of 12 amino acids. CDR3 sequence reads: CASSGADYGYTF. DNA for the CDR3: TGCGCCAGTTCCGGGGCCGACTATGGCTACACCTTC.